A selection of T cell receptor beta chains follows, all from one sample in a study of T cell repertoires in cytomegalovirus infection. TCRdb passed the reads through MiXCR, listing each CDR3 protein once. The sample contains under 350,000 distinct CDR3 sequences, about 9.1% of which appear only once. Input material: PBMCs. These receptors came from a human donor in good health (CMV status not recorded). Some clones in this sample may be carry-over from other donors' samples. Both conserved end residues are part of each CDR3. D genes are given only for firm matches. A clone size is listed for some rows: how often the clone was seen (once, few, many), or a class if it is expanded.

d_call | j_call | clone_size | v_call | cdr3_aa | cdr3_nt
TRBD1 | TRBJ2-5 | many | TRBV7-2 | CASSWGQQETQYF | TGTGCCAGCAGCTGGGGACAGCAAGAGACCCAGTACTTC
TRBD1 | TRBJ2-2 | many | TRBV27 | CASSFRDRAGTGELFF | TGTGCCAGCAGTTTTCGCGACAGGGCAGGCACCGGGGAGCTGTTTTTT
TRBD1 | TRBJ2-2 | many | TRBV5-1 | CASSLAAGGAGTGELFF | TGCGCCAGCAGCTTGGCTGCAGGGGGCGCCGGCACCGGGGAGCTGTTTTTT
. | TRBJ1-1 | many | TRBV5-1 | CASSLASRASEAFF | TGCGCCAGCAGCTTGGCCAGTAGGGCGTCGGAAGCTTTCTTT
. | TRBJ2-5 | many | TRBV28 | CASSLNQETQYF | TGTGCCAGCAGTTTGAACCAAGAGACCCAGTACTTC
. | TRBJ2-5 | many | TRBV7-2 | CASSPRGSGGRNKKETQYF | TGTGCCAGCAGCCCCAGAGGTAGCGGCGGTAGAAATAAGAAAGAGACCCAGTACTTC
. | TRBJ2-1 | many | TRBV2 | CASRTRHDEQFF | TGTGCCAGCAGAACTAGGCACGATGAGCAGTTCTTC
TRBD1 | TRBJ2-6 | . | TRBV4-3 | CASSQDIFGQGLFSGANVLTF | TGCGCCAGCAGCCAAGATATTTTCGGACAGGGACTTTTTTCTGGGGCCAACGTCCTGACTTTC
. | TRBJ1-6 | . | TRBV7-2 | CASRPDRSDSPLHF | TGTGCCAGCAGACCCGACAGGTCTGATTCACCCCTCCACTTT
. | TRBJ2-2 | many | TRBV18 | CASSPSGATGELFF | TGTGCCAGCTCACCTTCGGGGGCCACCGGGGAGCTGTTTTTT
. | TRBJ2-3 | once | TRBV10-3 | CAISESRDTQYF | TGTGCCATCAGTGAGTCAAGGGATACGCAGTATTTT
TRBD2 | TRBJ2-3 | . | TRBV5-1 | CASSPGTSGGFTDTQYF | TGCGCCAGCAGCCCGGGGACTAGCGGGGGATTCACAGATACGCAGTATTTT
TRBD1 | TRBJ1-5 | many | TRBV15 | CATSRDAGQGAQLLLYSNQPQHF | TGTGCCACCAGCAGAGATGCCGGACAGGGGGCCCAACTATTACTTTATAGCAATCAGCCCCAGCATTTT
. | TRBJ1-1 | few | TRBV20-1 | CSARRTPSKVNTEAFF | TGCAGTGCTAGGAGGACACCAAGTAAGGTGAACACTGAAGCTTTCTTT
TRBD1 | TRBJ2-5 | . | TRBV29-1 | CSVESGQDQETQYF | TGCAGCGTTGAAAGTGGACAGGACCAAGAGACCCAGTACTTC
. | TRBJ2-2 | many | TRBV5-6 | CASSLTGELNTGELFF | TGTGCCAGCAGCTTGACCGGGGAGCTGAACACCGGGGAGCTGTTTTTT
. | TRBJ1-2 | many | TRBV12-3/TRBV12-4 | CASSLSGEANYGYTF | TGTGCCAGCAGTTTATCAGGGGAGGCTAACTATGGCTACACCTTC
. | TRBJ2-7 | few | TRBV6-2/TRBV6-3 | CASSGRDRSYEQYF | TGTGCCAGCAGTGGTCGAGACAGGAGCTACGAGCAGTACTTC
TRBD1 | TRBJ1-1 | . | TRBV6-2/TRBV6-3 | CASSGGARGTEAFF | TGTGCCAGCAGTGGAGGAGCCAGGGGGACTGAAGCTTTCTTT
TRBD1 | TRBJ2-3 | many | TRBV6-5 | CASSLQTGGLPGGQYF | TGTGCCAGCAGCCTACAGACAGGGGGCCTTCCAGGGGGGCAGTATTTT
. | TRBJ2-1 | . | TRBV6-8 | CASRAGSGTLIFF | TGTGCCAGCAGGGCAGGATCCGGGACATTGATCTTCTTC
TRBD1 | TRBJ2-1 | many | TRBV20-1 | CSAGTVSYNEQFF | TGCAGTGCTGGGACAGTCTCCTACAATGAGCAGTTCTTC
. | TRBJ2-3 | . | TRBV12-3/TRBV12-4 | CAGGKSTDTQYF | TGTGCCGGTGGGAAGAGCACAGATACGCAGTATTTT
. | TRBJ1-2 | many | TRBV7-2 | CASTPGVGGERGYTF | TGTGCCAGCACGCCCGGGGTGGGGGGCGAGAGAGGCTACACCTTC
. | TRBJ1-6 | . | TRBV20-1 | CSARAPSKHSPLHF | TGCAGTGCTAGAGCCCCCTCTAAACATTCACCCCTCCACTTT
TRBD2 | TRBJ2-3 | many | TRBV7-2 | CASSLTSGSLGDTQYF | TGTGCCAGCAGCTTAACTAGCGGGTCCTTGGGAGATACGCAGTATTTT
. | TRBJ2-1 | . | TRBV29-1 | CSVEGGGELAYNEQFF | TGCAGCGTTGAAGGAGGAGGGGAGCTCGCCTACAATGAGCAGTTCTTC
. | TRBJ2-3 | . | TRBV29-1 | CSVHHSTDTQYF | TGCAGCGTGCACCACAGCACAGATACGCAGTATTTT
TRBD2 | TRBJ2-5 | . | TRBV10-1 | CASSARTSLGETQYF | TGCGCCAGCAGTGCAAGGACTAGCTTGGGGGAGACCCAGTACTTC
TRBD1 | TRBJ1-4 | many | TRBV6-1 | CASSLGTATNEKLFF | TGTGCCAGCAGCCTCGGGACAGCGACTAATGAAAAACTGTTTTTT
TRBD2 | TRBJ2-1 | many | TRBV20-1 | CSARMRLAGGYNEQFF | TGCAGTGCTAGAATGAGACTAGCGGGGGGTTACAATGAGCAGTTCTTC
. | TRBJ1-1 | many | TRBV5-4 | CASSTDGVTEAFF | TGTGCCAGCAGCACGGACGGGGTGACTGAAGCTTTCTTT
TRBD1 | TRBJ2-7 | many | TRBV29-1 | CSVRGRISYEQYF | TGCAGCGTCAGGGGGCGGATCTCCTACGAGCAGTACTTC
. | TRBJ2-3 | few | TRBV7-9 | CASSLRGGRSTDTQYF | TGTGCCAGCAGCTTACGAGGAGGTAGGAGCACAGATACGCAGTATTTT
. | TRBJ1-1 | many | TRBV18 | CASSPSPEGTEAFF | TGTGCCAGCTCACCGTCGCCCGAGGGCACTGAAGCTTTCTTT